These 27 T cell receptor beta chains originate from one sample sequenced in a study of T cell repertoires in cytomegalovirus infection. TCRdb reprocessed the reads with MiXCR, giving one entry per CDR3 protein. The table records approximately 300,000 distinct CDR3 sequences, just under 25% of them present only once. What these receptors recognize is not known. The material was cultured PBMCs, obtained from culture after CMV antigen stimulation. Receptors were obtained from a human donor in good health (CMV status not recorded). Some clones in this sample may be carry-over from other donors' samples.

This clonotype appeared a few times. This sequence joins TRBV6-6 and TRBJ1-5; unclear D gene. From germline, CDR1 is MNHNY and CDR2 SVGAGI (reference sequence). The CDR3 loop spans 14 amino acids. V was trimmed by 2 bases and J by 5 bases, leaving 10 bases between them. CDR3 region: CASSYGEGHQPQHF. The CDR3 DNA sequence: TGTGCCAGCAGTTACGGGGAGGGTCATCAGCCCCAGCATTTT.

The table lists this clonotype with many counts. The chain has TRBV7-2 and TRBJ1-1, with TRBD1 matching over 8 bases. The CDR3 spans 15 residues. CDR1 SGHTA and CDR2 FQGNSA come from the germline V gene. V gave up 5 bases and J gave up 0 bases; unmatched junction bases: 5. In DNA, the CDR3 is TGTGCCAGCAGCCCTCGACAGGGGATGAACACTGAAGCTTTCTTT. Translation gives CASSPRQGMNTEAFF.

This clonotype showed up many times. The V call is TRBV27, the J call TRBJ1-1; D call uncertain. Germline V gene sequence: CDR1 MNHEY, CDR2 SMNVEV (reference sequence). The ends were cut back, 4 bases at V and 0 bases at J, with 6 bases in the middle. The CDR3 is 13 residues long. Written as DNA, the CDR3 is TGTGCCAGCAGTTCGACCCTGAACACTGAAGCTTTCTTT. This encodes CASSSTLNTEAFF.

The rearrangement links TRBV28 to TRBJ2-2; the D is unclear. This CDR3 has 14 residues. Trimming took off 6 bases at V and 8 bases at J, with 16 bases between the two ends. Looked up from germline, CDR1 is MDHEN and CDR2 is SYDVKM. For the CDR3, the DNA is TGTGCCAGCAGAAATGACCTATCAGTGGGGGAGCTGTTTTTT. Its translation is CASRNDLSVGELFF.

This clonotype was counted between two and nine times. The chain uses TRBV7-8 and TRBJ1-1; 9 bases line up with TRBD1. V lost 5 bases, J lost 1 base, and 5 bases stayed unmatched. Germline V lookup: CDR1 SGHVS, CDR2 FQNEAQ. This CDR3 region has 15 residues. As DNA, the CDR3 is TGTGCCAGCAGCGCTACGGACAGGGGGAACACTGAAGCTTTCTTT. Translated, it gives CASSATDRGNTEAFF.

This chain uses TRBV7-6 with TRBJ2-2; 8 nucleotides align to TRBD1. This CDR3 comprises 16 residues. V gave up 6 bases and J gave up 4 bases; unmatched junction bases: 10. Per germline, CDR1 SGHVS and CDR2 FNYEAQ. CDR3 protein: CASRPTGGKGTGELFF. Here the CDR3 DNA reads TGTGCCAGCAGACCTACAGGGGGAAAAGGCACCGGGGAGCTGTTTTTT.

This clonotype appeared many times. The chain joins TRBV28 to TRBJ2-1; TRBD2 matches 8 bases. The CDR3 consists of 13 residues. Germline loops: CDR1 MDHEN, CDR2 SYDVKM. The trim removed 5 bases at V and 5 bases at J, leaving 2 bases unmatched. The CDR3 region is CASSGLAHNEQFF. CDR3 coding DNA: TGTGCCAGCAGTGGACTAGCCCACAATGAGCAGTTCTTC.

The V and J genes are TRBV27 and TRBJ2-1; D perhaps matches TRBD2 (6 bases). Germline V gene sequence: CDR1 MNHEY, CDR2 SMNVEV (reference sequence). Trimming cost V 6 bases and J 4 bases, with 16 bases left between them. The CDR3 runs to 15 residues. The CDR3 DNA reads as TGTGCCAGCAGGCGGGATCGGACTCAATACAATGAGCAGTTCTTC. It translates to CASRRDRTQYNEQFF.

This clonotype was seen only a few times. V is TRBV2 and J is TRBJ2-3; either TRBD1 or TRBD2 may fit D (5 bases each). The CDR3 runs 14 residues. Germline V gene data show CDR1 as SNHLY and CDR2 as FYNNEI. The ends were cut back, 6 bases at V and 4 bases at J, with 14 bases in the middle. CDR3 DNA sequence: TGTGCCAGCAGAGACGGTCTGGGGGCAGATACGCAGTATTTT. This gives the protein CASRDGLGADTQYF.

This clonotype was detected ten times or more. The V gene is TRBV7-2, the J gene TRBJ2-1; D may be TRBD2 (5 bases). The CDR3 has 16 residues. Per germline, CDR1 SGHTA and CDR2 FQGNSA. Trimming left V 5 bases short and J 4 bases short, with 18 bases between. The CDR3 nucleotides are TGTGCCAGCAGCCCCCTGAGCGGAGGTGGGTACAATGAGCAGTTCTTC. As protein: CASSPLSGGGYNEQFF. Filled out from reference TRBV7-2 and TRBJ2-1, the complete variable domain reads GAGVSQSPSNKVTEKGKDVELRCDPISGHTALYWYRQSLGQGLEFLIYFQGNSAPDKSGLPSDRFSAERTGGSVSTLTIQRTQQEDSAVYLCASSPLSGGGYNEQFFGPGTRLTVL.

This clonotype appeared a few times. The junction departs from germline at one end; a sequencing error may be responsible. The chain has TRBV7-6 and TRBJ2-1; 9 bases map to TRBD2. This CDR3 contains 15 residues. Germline V lookup: CDR1 SGHVS, CDR2 FNYEAQ. The CDR3 DNA sequence: TGTGCTAGCAGCTATGACACTAGCGGGTACAATGAGCAGTTCTTC. Residues: CASSYDTSGYNEQFF.

This clonotype has ten or more counts. The CDR3 nucleotides are TGTGCCAGCAGCTCGGGGGGAGGATACGAGCAGTACTTC. It is translated as CASSSGGGYEQYF. The chain joins TRBV7-2 to TRBJ2-7; the match to TRBD2 covers 7 bases. The CDR3 totals 13 residues. The trim removed 4 bases at V and 4 bases at J, leaving 4 bases unmatched. Germline V gene lookup returns CDR1 SGHTA and CDR2 FQGNSA. The whole variable domain, remainder taken from reference TRBV7-2 and TRBJ2-7, is GAGVSQSPSNKVTEKGKDVELRCDPISGHTALYWYRQSLGQGLEFLIYFQGNSAPDKSGLPSDRFSAERTGGSVSTLTIQRTQQEDSAVYLCASSSGGGYEQYFGPGTRLTVT.

This clonotype was seen a handful of times. This chain uses TRBV7-6 with TRBJ2-5; a weak D match, TRBD1 (6 bases). Germline V lookup: CDR1 SGHVS, CDR2 FNYEAQ. The length of the CDR3 is 15 residues. V lost 2 bases and J 5 bases, leaving 15 bases between the germline ends. CDR3 sequence (DNA): TGTGCCAGCAGCTTATGGCGATCCCAGGGGGAGACCCAGTACTTC. Residues: CASSLWRSQGETQYF. Full variable domain (remainder filled in from reference TRBV7-6 and TRBJ2-5): GAGVSQSPRYKVTKRGQDVALRCDPISGHVSLYWYRQALGQGPEFLTYFNYEAQQDKSGLPNDRFSAERPEGSISTLTIQRTEQRDSAMYRCASSLWRSQGETQYFGPGTRLLVL.

V gene TRBV12-3 or TRBV12-4 combines with J gene TRBJ2-1, with D unresolved. Trimming took off 7 bases at V and 8 bases at J, with 21 bases between the two ends. The CDR3 is 15 amino acids. The CDR3 DNA is TGTGCCAGCACCCCTGTGGGGAAGGGTATCGATGAGCAGTTCTTC. This translates into CASTPVGKGIDEQFF.

This clonotype occurred many times. This chain uses TRBV7-2 with TRBJ2-1; no clear D. V lost 3 bases and J 8 bases, leaving 5 bases between the germline ends. The CDR3 spans 11 residues. Per germline, CDR1 SGHTA and CDR2 FQGNSA. DNA of the CDR3: TGTGCCAGCAGCTTGTTCTATGAGCAGTTCTTC. Protein sequence: CASSLFYEQFF.

This clonotype has ten or more counts. V usage is TRBV12-3 or TRBV12-4 and J usage is TRBJ2-1; 8 bases are a match to TRBD2. Trimming took 3 bases from V and 0 from J; bases not matched to a gene: 7. The CDR3 sequence is 17 residues long. CDR3 in DNA: TGTGCCAGCAGTTTGGGGAGCGGGAGAGTCTCCTACAATGAGCAGTTCTTC. It specifies CASSLGSGRVSYNEQFF.

The genes are TRBV2 and TRBJ2-7, with TRBD1 matching 9 bases. The CDR3 has 13 amino acids. The germline V gene encodes CDR1 SNHLY and CDR2 FYNNEI. V shed 7 bases, J shed 5 bases, and the junction held 6 bases outside the gene matches. Here the CDR3 reads CASNARTGDEQYF. The CDR3 DNA is TGTGCCAGCAATGCCCGGACAGGGGACGAGCAGTACTTC.

The chain is built from TRBV20-1 and TRBJ2-5; 7 positions match TRBD2. The V segment lost 0 bases and the J segment 2 bases; nucleotides outside the gene matches: 6. There are 15 residues in the CDR3. Germline CDR1 reads DFQATT; CDR2 reads SNEGSKA (reference sequence). The chain's CDR3 is CSARDPGTTQETQYF. The CDR3 nucleotides read TGCAGTGCTAGAGATCCCGGGACTACTCAAGAGACCCAGTACTTC.

The J gene is TRBJ2-1, the V gene TRBV7-4, with 8 bases identical to TRBD2. In germline, CDR1 is SGHVT, CDR2 SQSDAQ. With 10 bases clipped from V and 3 bases from J, the junction kept 8 bases outside the gene matches. The CDR3 runs to 14 residues. CDR3 sequence reads: CATSAGAVYNEQFF. The DNA of the CDR3 is TGTGCCACCTCAGCGGGAGCAGTCTACAATGAGCAGTTCTTC.

The chain links TRBV25-1 to TRBJ2-7, with TRBD2 matching 9 bases. Trimming cost V 6 bases and J 2 bases; bases outside gene matches: 11. This CDR3 has 16 residues. Germline loops: CDR1 MGHDK, CDR2 SYGVNS. The CDR3 DNA sequence: TGTGCCAGCAGCGACGCGAGGACTAGCGTGACCTACGAGCAGTACTTC. Residues: CASSDARTSVTYEQYF.

The chain uses TRBV7-9 and TRBJ2-1; D may be TRBD2 (6 bases). V lost 0 bases to trimming and J lost 9 bases, with 9 bases between them. There are 13 residues in the CDR3. In germline, CDR1 is SEHNR, CDR2 FQNEAQ (reference sequence). The CDR3 loop is CASSLALGSEQFF. The DNA of the CDR3 is TGTGCCAGCAGCTTAGCGCTCGGGAGTGAGCAGTTCTTC.

The J gene is TRBJ2-1, the V gene TRBV20-1; 8 bases match TRBD2. Germline CDR1 is DFQATT and CDR2 is SNEGSKA (reference sequence). Trimming at V came to 6 bases and at J to 9 bases, leaving 16 bases not matched to a gene. The CDR3 covers 15 residues. The CDR3 coding sequence is TGCAGTGCCCCCCCGGGTGCGGGAGGTGCAATTGAGCAGTTCTTC. Protein product: CSAPPGAGGAIEQFF.

J is TRBJ1-1 and V is TRBV20-1, with a tentative D call TRBD1 (6 bases). Trimming removed 6 bases from V and 0 bases from J, with 11 bases in between. This CDR3 contains 13 residues. CDR1 and CDR2 from the germline V gene are DFQATT and SNEGSKA (reference sequence). The CDR3 sequence is CSAQRDMNTEAFF. CDR3 nucleotide sequence: TGCAGTGCCCAAAGGGACATGAACACTGAAGCTTTCTTT.

The rearrangement uses TRBV28 and TRBJ2-5; tentative D call: TRBD2 (6 bases). CDR1 and CDR2 (germline): MDHEN, SYDVKM. Trimming removed 1 base at V and 5 bases at J, with 17 bases between. The CDR3 is made up of 16 amino acids. This CDR3 is CASSLSGVWYGETQYF. In DNA form, the CDR3 reads TGTGCCAGCAGTTTATCGGGGGTATGGTATGGGGAGACCCAGTACTTC.

This clonotype was found many times. The rearrangement links TRBV7-2 to TRBJ1-5; D unresolved. CDR1 and CDR2 from the germline V gene are SGHTA and FQGNSA. Trimming removed 5 bases at V and 5 bases at J, with 19 bases between. This CDR3 spans 16 amino acids. The CDR3 region has the DNA TGTGCCAGCAGCCCTAGCGGTGGGCAGACCCATCAGCCCCAGCATTTT. Its translation is CASSPSGGQTHQPQHF.

The chain links TRBV29-1 to TRBJ1-1, with D possibly being TRBD1 (6 bases). Germline V CDR1 and CDR2: SQVTM, ANQGSEA. The V and J ends lost 7 bases and 3 bases respectively, with 18 bases between them. This CDR3 contains 14 residues. CDR3 in DNA: TGCAGCGCCAGGACGGGGGGCGGTGACACTGAAGCTTTCTTT. Its protein product is CSARTGGGDTEAFF.

The chain couples TRBV28 to TRBJ2-7; 9 positions agree with TRBD1. Germline-derived CDR1 and CDR2 are MDHEN and SYDVKM. The CDR3 consists of 16 residues. Trimming cost V 4 bases and J 3 bases; bases outside gene matches: 10. The CDR3 nucleotides read TGTGCCAGCAGTTCTCCCATACGACAGGGGGGCTACGAGCAGTACTTC. It specifies CASSSPIRQGGYEQYF.